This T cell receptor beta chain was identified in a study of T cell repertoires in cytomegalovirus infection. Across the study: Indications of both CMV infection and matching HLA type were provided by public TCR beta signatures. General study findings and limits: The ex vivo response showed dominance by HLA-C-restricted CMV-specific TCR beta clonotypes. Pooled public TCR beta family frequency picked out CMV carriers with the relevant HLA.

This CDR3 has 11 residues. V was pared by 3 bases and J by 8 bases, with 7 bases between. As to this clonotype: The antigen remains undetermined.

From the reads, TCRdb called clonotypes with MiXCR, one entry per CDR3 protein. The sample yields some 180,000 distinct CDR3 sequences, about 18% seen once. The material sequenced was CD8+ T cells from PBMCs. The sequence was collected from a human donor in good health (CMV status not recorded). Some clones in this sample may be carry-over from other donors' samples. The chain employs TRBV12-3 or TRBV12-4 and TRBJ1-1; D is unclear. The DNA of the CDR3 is TGTGCCAGCAGTTTTCTAGGGGAAGCTTTCTTT. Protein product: CASSFLGEAFF.